This T cell receptor beta chain was sequenced in a study of blood T cell repertoires in COVID-19. Overall study: COVID-19 samples from acute and convalescent phases originated in the United States, Italy and Spain. Nucleic acid was either cDNA or gDNA, and it came from T cells, B-cell-depleted T cells, or PBMCs.

The assay was immunoSEQ multiplex PCR, and TCRdb's table has in-frame clones only and misses some. The data contain fewer than 450,000 clones, about 87% of them seen just once; the ten biggest clones take up over 6%. The CDR3 runs 19 residues. CDR1 is SGHRS and CDR2 is YFSETQ in the germline V gene. Germline trimming cut 3 bases from V and 8 bases from J; bases unmatched to any gene: 15. This TCR was recovered from a woman aged 50 to 60 with COVID-19, enrolled during active disease. The rearrangement joins TRBV5-1 to TRBJ2-1; TRBD2 agrees at 15 bases. The sequenced sample was peripheral blood. The CDR3 nucleotides read TGCGCCAGCAGCTCTCGGACTAGCGGGAGGGTTTCTGGGCTCCATGAGCAGTTCTTC. It translates to CASSSRTSGRVSGLHEQFF. The variable domain in full, completed from reference TRBV5-1 and TRBJ2-1, reads KAGVTQTPRYLIKTRGQQVTLSCSPISGHRSVSWYQQTPGQGLQFLFEYFSETQRNKGNFPGRFSGRQFSNSRSEMNVSTLELGDSALYLCASSSRTSGRVSGLHEQFFGPGTRLTVL.